This T cell receptor (beta chain) was found in a study of shared clonotypes between healthy human individuals. Study-level findings and limits: Represented genetic and exposure-history diversity was restricted by having few donors.

Of note for this clone: Its specificity is not known.

Running of the assay took place at deep level. Sequenced by immunoSEQ multiplex PCR; TCRdb stores in-frame clones only, minus some. The data contain 950,000 to 1,300,000 clones, around 75% of them singletons. The CDR3 extends over 14 amino acids. Unmatched junction bases numbered 10, after V lost 6 bases and J lost 6 bases. The germline V gene encodes CDR1 SEHNR and CDR2 FQNEAQ (reference sequence). The chain links TRBV7-9 to TRBJ2-7; 8 bases match TRBD1. This receptor was obtained from a man aged 18 to 29 in good health. Sequencing used memory CD4+ T cells sorted from blood. Documented subset: CD45RA-negative fraction. CDR3 sequence: CASSPGGSQREQYF. CDR3 in DNA: TGTGCCAGCAGTCCAGGGGGCTCCCAGCGCGAGCAGTACTTC.